This is a list of T cell receptor beta chains from one sample in a study of blood T cell repertoires in COVID-19. Measured with immunoSEQ multiplex PCR; TCRdb has only the in-frame clones, and not every one. The sample records some 250,000 clones, around 88% being singletons. Material for sequencing was peripheral blood. The receptors originated from a man older than 75 with acute or convalescent COVID-19. Both conserved end residues are part of each CDR3. The order of the fields is J gene, clone size, D gene, V gene, CDR3 DNA, CDR3 protein. A D gene is named only where the DNA matches it firmly. For some rows the clone size is stated as once, few or many, or as a class when expanded; others skip it.

TRBJ2-1 NA TRBD1 TRBV3-1/TRBV3-2 TGTGCCAGCAGCCAAGGGACAGGGGGGAAAAATGAGCAGTTCTTC CASSQGTGGKNEQFF
TRBJ2-1 NA TRBD2 TRBV3-1/TRBV3-2 TGTGCCAGCAGCCAAGATATAGCGGGGTGGGGTGAGCAGTTCTTC CASSQDIAGWGEQFF
TRBJ2-7 once TRBD1 TRBV19 TGTGCCAGTAGTACGGGGACAGGAGTAGTCTCCTACGAGCAGTACTTC CASSTGTGVVSYEQYF
TRBJ2-4 once TRBD1 TRBV12-3/TRBV12-4 TGTGCCAGCAGTGGGACAGAGATAAACATTCAGTACTTC CASSGTEINIQYF
TRBJ1-4 NA TRBD1 TRBV5-1 TGCGCCAGCAGCGGGGGACAGGGGGCCCTAACTAATGAAAAACTGTTTTTT CASSGGQGALTNEKLFF
TRBJ2-2 few TRBD2 TRBV7-3 TGTGCCAGCAGCCCCTTCGGGGAGGGCGGGGAGCTGTTTTTT CASSPFGEGGELFF
TRBJ2-7 NA TRBD1 TRBV5-6 TGTGCCAGCACCTACTGGGGACAGGGAGAGGACGAGCAGTACTTC CASTYWGQGEDEQYF
TRBJ1-1 few NA TRBV2 TGTGCCAGCAGTGAGGCCAGGGTGAACACTGAAGCTTTCTTT CASSEARVNTEAFF
TRBJ1-2 NA NA TRBV6-1 TGTGCCAGCAGTGAAGCGGCTCTCGGTCGGCGCGGGGGCTACACCTTC CASSEAALGRRGGYTF
TRBJ2-1 NA NA TRBV6-5 TGTGCCAGCAGCAAGGGGCTAGGTGGGAATGAGCAGTTCTTC CASSKGLGGNEQFF
TRBJ2-3 NA NA TRBV20-1 TGCAGTGCTAGTTTTCGGCGGAGCACAGATACGCAGTATTTT CSASFRRSTDTQYF